Sequencing of this TCR beta chain was carried out in a study of blood T cell repertoires in COVID-19. Study-level information: Collection of acute and convalescent COVID-19 samples took place in the United States, Italy and Spain.

The germline V gene has CDR1 SGHTS and CDR2 YDEGEE. V was clipped by 1 base and J by 0 bases, with 11 bases between them. CDR3 size: 16 residues. Authors' data handling: Estimation of nucleated cell counts was performed using reference gene primer amplification. Method: immunoSEQ multiplex PCR; TCRdb's copy keeps in-frame clones and lacks some. V, J and clone size are taken as reported in that table, and D and trimming were inferred from the DNA itself. The data contain over 120,000 clones, about 92% of them singletons. The source of this sequence is a human donor in a cohort sampled during active COVID-19. The chain is built from TRBV5-8 and TRBJ2-1, with D possibly TRBD1 on 5 matching bases. Sequencing was carried out using peripheral blood. The CDR3 bases are TGTGCCAGCAGCTTGTTGCAGGGAAGCTCCTACAATGAGCAGTTCTTC. It specifies CASSLLQGSSYNEQFF.